The 20 T cell receptor beta chains in this list originate from one sample, sequenced in a study of cytomegalovirus exposure and HLA in healthy donors. Primers included in the PCR were 60 Vbeta and 13 Jbeta primers. TCRdb keeps only in-frame clones here, not all; method: immunoSEQ multiplex PCR. The data hold hundreds of thousands of clones, with roughly two thirds observed a single time. The sequenced material came from PBMCs. Every receptor here comes from a female donor in good health and CMV-seronegative.

The chain joins TRBV11-2 to TRBJ1-6, with 7 bases fitting TRBD1. Germline V lookup: CDR1 SGHAT, CDR2 FQNNGV. The CDR3 is 14 residues long. Losses at the gene ends were 5 bases for V and 9 bases for J; bases not matched to a gene: 7. For the CDR3, the DNA is TGTGCCAGCAGCCGGGACAGAGTCACTTCACCCCTCCACTTT. This translates into CASSRDRVTSPLHF.

The rearrangement links TRBV6-1 to TRBJ2-3, with TRBD1 identical over 8 bases. This CDR3 comprises 15 residues. Trimming removed 5 bases from V and 2 bases from J; junction bases left unmatched: 6. Per germline, CDR1 MNHNS and CDR2 SASEGT. In DNA, the CDR3 is TGTGCCAGCAGTACCCGGACAGGGCTCACAGATACGCAGTATTTT. This codes for CASSTRTGLTDTQYF.

The chain carries TRBV7-2 and TRBJ2-5, with 11 bases identical to TRBD2. The CDR3 loop spans 16 amino acids. CDR1 is SGHTA, CDR2 FQGNSA, per germline. J was trimmed by 5 bases and V by 0 bases; bases with no gene match: 5. The CDR3 nucleotides read TGTGCCAGCAGCTTAGCGCTAGCGGGAGGAACGGAGACCCAGTACTTC. Its protein is CASSLALAGGTETQYF.

About this clone itself: A junction boundary mismatches the germline segment, possibly from a read error. This sample also contains other DNA sequences that code for the same CDR3. The V and J genes are TRBV27 and TRBJ2-2, with 13 bases fitting TRBD2. Germline CDR1 reads MNHEY; CDR2 reads SMNVEV (reference sequence). This CDR3 contains 15 residues. The CDR3 nucleotides are TGCGCCAGCAGAGGACTAGCGGGAGAAACCGGGGAGCTGTTTTTT. It translates to CASRGLAGETGELFF.

The chain carries TRBV7-9 and TRBJ2-1, with 7 nucleotides matching TRBD2. Trimming at V came to 1 base and at J to 2 bases, leaving 2 bases not matched to a gene. The CDR3 length is 15 residues. The germline V gene has CDR1 SEHNR and CDR2 FQNEAQ (reference sequence). The CDR3 DNA reads TGTGCCAGCAGCTTAGATGGGGGGGCCTACAATGAGCAGTTCTTC. It encodes CASSLDGGAYNEQFF.

This chain links TRBV11-2 with TRBJ2-7; TRBD2 agrees at 10 bases. Germline values: CDR1 SGHAT, CDR2 FQNNGV. The CDR3 length is 19 residues. Unmatched junction bases numbered 15, after V lost 1 base and J lost 3 bases. In DNA, the CDR3 is TGTGCCAGCAGCTTAGGCCCGACAGGGTGGGGGACTAGCGACTACGAGCAGTACTTC. Residues: CASSLGPTGWGTSDYEQYF.

This clone was seen just once. The V call is TRBV2, the J call TRBJ2-1; the match to TRBD2 covers 16 bases. The CDR3 spans 15 residues. Trimming took 3 bases from V and 8 from J; bases not matched to a gene: 1. The germline V gene has CDR1 SNHLY and CDR2 FYNNEI. The CDR3 loop is CASSEGLAGGDEQFF. CDR3 DNA sequence: TGTGCCAGCAGTGAGGGACTAGCGGGAGGGGATGAGCAGTTCTTC.

The V gene is TRBV29-1, the J gene TRBJ2-3, with 9 bases lining up with TRBD2. CDR1 and CDR2 from the germline V gene are SQVTM and ANQGSEA. This CDR3 comprises 13 residues. The trim removed 6 bases at V and 3 bases at J, leaving 4 bases unmatched. The CDR3 loop reads CSVGLAQTDTQYF. The CDR3 DNA is TGCAGCGTAGGACTAGCGCAAACAGATACGCAGTATTTT.

In this sample, this clone turned up many times. This chain connects TRBV28 to TRBJ1-4; TRBD1 aligns across 8 bases. Germline-derived CDR1 and CDR2 are MDHEN and SYDVKM. The CDR3 sequence is 15 residues long. V shed 5 bases, J shed 6 bases, and the junction held 8 bases outside the gene matches. In DNA, the CDR3 is TGTGCCAGCAGTCCGTACAGGGGGAGTCATGAAAAACTGTTTTTT. Protein sequence: CASSPYRGSHEKLFF.

The chain carries TRBV27 and TRBJ1-1, with 7 bases aligning to TRBD1. The CDR3 length is 16 residues. Per the germline V gene, CDR1 is MNHEY and CDR2 is SMNVEV (reference sequence). The V gene end was trimmed by 6 bases and the J gene end by 4 bases; junction bases not matched to a gene: 14. CDR3 in amino acids: CASSPISTGALTEAFF. The CDR3 nucleotides are TGTGCCAGCAGCCCCATTTCTACAGGGGCCCTCACTGAAGCTTTCTTT.

The V and J genes are TRBV29-1 and TRBJ2-1; 8 bases map to TRBD2. Germline lookup yields CDR1 SQVTM and CDR2 ANQGSEA. This CDR3 has 14 amino acids. J gave up 0 bases and V 4 bases, and 2 bases lay outside the gene matches. As DNA, the CDR3 is TGCAGCGTTGTTAGCGGGGACTCCTACAATGAGCAGTTCTTC. Residues: CSVVSGDSYNEQFF.

The chain carries TRBV27 and TRBJ1-2; 7 bases are shared with TRBD1. This CDR3 has 13 residues. V was pared by 6 bases and J by 6 bases, with 7 bases of the junction left unmatched. Germline CDR1 reads MNHEY; CDR2 reads SMNVEV (reference sequence). The chain's CDR3 is CASSPRQGDGYTF. CDR3 sequence (DNA): TGTGCCAGCAGCCCCAGACAGGGAGATGGCTACACCTTC.

The chain carries TRBV5-4 and TRBJ2-2; 7 bases fit TRBD1. Germline trimming cut 7 bases from V and 4 bases from J; bases unmatched to any gene: 7. Germline CDR1 reads SGHNT; CDR2 reads YYREEE (reference sequence). The CDR3 totals 14 residues. CDR3 bases: TGTGCCAGCGGTGAGGGGGCGGGCACCGGGGAGCTGTTTTTT. Its protein product is CASGEGAGTGELFF. Full variable domain (missing parts from reference TRBV5-4 and TRBJ2-2): ETGVTQSPTHLIKTRGQQVTLRCSSQSGHNTVSWYQQALGQGPQFIFQYYREEENGRGNFPPRFSGLQFPNYSSELNVNALELDDSALYLCASGEGAGTGELFFGEGSRLTVL.

This chain uses TRBV2 with TRBJ1-5; 7 positions match TRBD1. V lost 6 bases and J lost 6; bases outside the gene matches: 8. Germline CDR1 and CDR2: SNHLY and FYNNEI. This CDR3 is 14 amino acids long. CDR3: CASRDNRGGQPQHF. CDR3 nucleotide sequence: TGTGCCAGCAGGGATAACAGGGGTGGTCAGCCCCAGCATTTT.

The chain recombines TRBV28 with TRBJ1-5; a weak D match, TRBD1 (5 bases). This CDR3 is 16 amino acids long. V gave up 7 bases and J gave up 0 bases, with 16 bases separating them. Germline CDR1 reads MDHEN; CDR2 reads SYDVKM. CDR3 nucleotide sequence: TGTGCCAGCATAGGGCGGGGGGTTTATAGCAATCAGCCCCAGCATTTT. This sequence encodes CASIGRGVYSNQPQHF.

The chain links TRBV28 to TRBJ2-7; TRBD1 is a possible D gene (6 bases). V lost 5 bases to trimming and J lost 3 bases, with 14 bases between them. CDR1 is MDHEN, CDR2 SYDVKM, per germline. The CDR3 contains 14 residues. DNA for the CDR3: TGTGCCAGCAGTCACGGACAGATAAGCTACGAGCAGTACTTC. Encoded protein: CASSHGQISYEQYF.

The rearrangement joins TRBV7-2 to TRBJ1-2; no definite D call. The germline V gene encodes CDR1 SGHTA and CDR2 FQGNSA. Trimming took 5 bases from V and 0 from J, leaving 13 bases between them. The CDR3 sequence is 15 residues long. CDR3 protein: CASSMQVLANYGYTF. In DNA form, the CDR3 reads TGTGCCAGCAGCATGCAGGTTCTGGCTAACTATGGCTACACCTTC. Filled out from reference TRBV7-2 and TRBJ1-2, the complete variable domain reads GAGVSQSPSNKVTEKGKDVELRCDPISGHTALYWYRQSLGQGLEFLIYFQGNSAPDKSGLPSDRFSAERTGGSVSTLTIQRTQQEDSAVYLCASSMQVLANYGYTFGSGTRLTVV.

V and J are TRBV28 and TRBJ1-1; D remains ambiguous. There are 14 residues in the CDR3. The V gene lost 4 bases and the J gene lost 9 bases, with 18 bases spanning the gap. Germline V gene sequence: CDR1 MDHEN, CDR2 SYDVKM. Here the CDR3 DNA reads TGTGCCAGCAGTTCCCTGGCCGGGGTGAGTCAAGCTTTCTTT. This translates into CASSSLAGVSQAFF.

The chain carries TRBV5-6 and TRBJ1-2; a weak D match, TRBD1 (5 bases). CDR1 is SGHDT and CDR2 is YYEEEE in the germline V gene. Trimming stripped 4 bases from V and 5 bases from J, with 9 bases between. This CDR3 spans 12 amino acids. The CDR3 DNA sequence: TGTGCCAGCAGCAGGCAGGGATATGGCTACACCTTC. It is translated as CASSRQGYGYTF.

CDR3 sequence reads: CASSVSWEGDTDTQYF. CDR3 bases: TGTGCCAGCAGCGTCTCTTGGGAGGGGGATACAGATACGCAGTATTTT. The rearrangement uses TRBV7-6 and TRBJ2-3; D is perhaps TRBD2 (7 bases). The CDR3 spans 16 residues. V lost 5 bases, J lost 3 bases, and 18 bases lay in between. In germline, CDR1 is SGHVS, CDR2 FNYEAQ.